This T cell receptor (beta chain) comes out of a study of Ad26.COV2.S vaccination and SARS-CoV-2 variants. Clones were sequenced by immunoSEQ multiplex PCR, and TCRdb holds only the in-frame ones, with some missing. The data contain a few hundred thousand clones, roughly 90% of them singletons. The CDR3 is 17 amino acids. CDR1 is MNHEY, CDR2 SVGEGT, per germline. With V trimmed by 8 bases and J by 3 bases, 14 bases remained unmatched. Indicated treatment: some 20 received Ad26.COV2.S at low or high dose, single or two shots; about 5 received placebo; per-sample allocation not given. After the first vaccine or placebo injection, samples were drawn on day 63. Wuhan-strain spike was delivered by a replication-incompetent Ad26 vector.

The chain uses TRBV6-2 or TRBV6-3 and TRBJ2-2, with 8 bases identical to TRBD2. The material was peripheral blood, obtained in a trial of Ad26.COV2.S vaccine versus placebo. The origin of this receptor is a person aged 18 to 59 who received the Ad26.COV2.S COVID-19 vaccine or a placebo. The CDR3 DNA reads TGTGCCAGCCGTTTGATACGGGGGGGCGCTTACACCGGGGAGCTGTTTTTT. Amino acids: CASRLIRGGAYTGELFF.